The present T cell receptor beta chain was sequenced within a study of OX40 agonist ivuxolimab in advanced cancers. Study as a whole: The patients received agonistic anti-OX40 (CD134) antibody ivuxolimab.

Blood samples were obtained at baseline, cycle 4 day 1, and cycle 7 day 1. The study, taken as a whole, reports: At 0.1 to 3.0 mg/kg and by week 6, clonal expansion occurred in CD4+ and CD8+ blood T cells.

Notes on this clone: Its matching antigen is unknown.

The method was immunoSEQ multiplex PCR; TCRdb's version includes in-frame clones alone and lacks a portion of them. Found here are approximately 60,000 clones, around 87% of them singletons; the top ten hold 14%. Trimming took 7 bases from V and 1 from J, leaving 11 bases between them. This CDR3 spans 13 amino acids. Germline CDR1 MNHEY, CDR2 SVGAGI. Here the sequenced sample was CD4+ or CD8+ T cells sorted from blood, taken in a trial of the OX40 agonist ivuxolimab. This clonotype was sampled from an adult with an advanced solid tumor such as melanoma, head and neck, liver or kidney cancer. The chain is built from TRBV6-5 and TRBJ2-7, with D hard to call. This chain's CDR3 is CASTTGPSYEQYF. The CDR3 nucleotides are TGTGCCAGCACCACCGGGCCTTCCTACGAGCAGTACTTC.